The subject of this entry is one TCR beta chain. The antigen is unknown. Researchers ran the PCR with 60 Vbeta and 13 Jbeta primers. The method was immunoSEQ multiplex PCR; TCRdb's version includes in-frame clones alone and lacks a portion of them. Here the sample spans about 140,000 clones, 60% to 75% being singletons. After removal of 4 bases from V and 2 bases from J, the junction contained 4 bases not matched to a gene. The CDR3 consists of 14 residues. Germline V lookup: CDR1 SGHRS, CDR2 YFSETQ. The source of the sample is a study of cytomegalovirus exposure and HLA in healthy donors. The study, taken as a whole, reports: Being indistinguishable, some V segments were excluded, TRBV6-2 and TRBV6-3 among them. Presence/absence analyses supposed approximately even sequencing depth among donors.

The TCR was taken from a human donor in good health. The specimen was PBMCs. V gene TRBV5-1 combines with J gene TRBJ2-3; 7 bases are a match to TRBD1. The CDR3 DNA sequence: TGCGCCAGCAGCATCGGGACAGACACAGATACGCAGTATTTT. Translated, it gives CASSIGTDTDTQYF.